This is a list of T cell receptor beta chains from one sample in a study of cytomegalovirus exposure and HLA in healthy donors. The method was immunoSEQ multiplex PCR; TCRdb's version includes in-frame clones alone and lacks a portion of them. Of around 150,000 clones detected, 79% appear once; the ten largest clones hold 2.1%. The sequenced material came from PBMCs. All receptors come from a man aged 40-49 years in good health and CMV-seronegative. Both conserved end residues are part of each CDR3. The order of the fields is D gene, J gene, clone size, V gene, CDR3 protein, CDR3 DNA. D genes are given only for firm matches. Clone size is shown for a subset of rows, as once, few, many or a class of expanded clone.

TRBD2,TRBJ2-5,-,TRBV7-2,CASRLAGGPKTQYF,TGTGCCAGCAGGCTAGCGGGAGGGCCAAAGACCCAGTACTTC
TRBD2,TRBJ2-7,once,TRBV18,CASSRASGRLDEQYF,TGTGCCAGCTCACGCGCTAGCGGGAGGCTCGACGAGCAGTACTTC
-,TRBJ1-3,-,TRBV7-8,CASSLKQEISWDTIYF,TGTGCCAGCAGCTTAAAGCAGGAAATTTCGTGGGACACCATATATTTT
TRBD2,TRBJ2-1,-,TRBV9,CASSLRTSGRRYNEQFF,TGTGCCAGCAGCCTCCGGACTAGCGGGAGAAGATACAATGAGCAGTTCTTC
TRBD2,TRBJ2-3,-,TRBV30,CAWRGLAGGFFGTQYF,TGTGCCTGGAGAGGACTAGCGGGAGGGTTTTTTGGTACGCAGTATTTT
TRBD2,TRBJ2-3,once,TRBV5-1,CASSSRSSGASTDTQYF,TGCGCCAGCAGCTCAAGATCTAGCGGGGCTAGCACAGATACGCAGTATTTT
-,TRBJ2-6,-,TRBV6-6,CASRTPTTSGANGLTF,TGTGCCAGCAGAACGCCCACCACCTCTGGGGCCAACGGCCTGACTTTC
-,TRBJ2-3,few,TRBV7-2,CASSFRDTTDTQYF,TGTGCCAGCAGCTTCCGGGACACCACAGATACGCAGTATTTT
TRBD2,TRBJ2-2,-,TRBV5-1,CASSLGLAGVDTGELFF,TGCGCCAGCAGCTTGGGGCTAGCGGGAGTTGACACCGGGGAGCTGTTTTTT
-,TRBJ2-2,-,TRBV29-1,CSVRLAGTGELFF,TGCAGCGTTAGGCTGGCGGGGACCGGGGAGCTGTTTTTT
-,TRBJ1-4,-,TRBV29-1,CSVELTGKPEKLFF,TGCAGCGTTGAGCTCACGGGTAAACCAGAAAAACTGTTTTTT
-,TRBJ2-5,-,TRBV4-2,CASSPNLGGLETQYF,TGTGCCAGCAGCCCAAACCTCGGAGGGCTCGAGACCCAGTACTTC
-,TRBJ2-7,-,TRBV28,CASSGPRGPSSYEQYF,TGTGCCAGCAGCGGACCCAGGGGCCCGAGCTCCTACGAGCAGTACTTC
TRBD1,TRBJ2-1,once,TRBV7-2,CASSFRQGRVNEQFF,TGTGCCAGCAGCTTTCGACAGGGTCGCGTCAATGAGCAGTTCTTC
TRBD2,TRBJ2-1,-,TRBV28,CASRQSGRVYNEQFF,TGTGCCAGCAGACAAAGCGGGAGGGTCTACAATGAGCAGTTCTTC
TRBD1,TRBJ1-2,few,TRBV28,CASSRTGGGLGYGYTF,TGTGCCAGCAGTCGGACAGGGGGCGGCTTAGGTTATGGCTACACCTTC
-,TRBJ2-7,-,TRBV6-5,CASRRYTGTYEQYF,TGTGCCAGCAGAAGATATACAGGGACCTACGAGCAGTACTTC
TRBD1,TRBJ2-1,few,TRBV5-4,CASSPGTGKQGYNEQFF,TGTGCCAGCAGCCCCGGGACAGGAAAGCAGGGATACAATGAGCAGTTCTTC
-,TRBJ1-4,-,TRBV11-2,CASTTQTAGPLFF,TGTGCCAGCACTACCCAGACCGCGGGACCTCTGTTTTTT
-,TRBJ1-1,-,TRBV4-3,CASSQEGGTEAFF,TGCGCCAGCAGCCAAGAAGGGGGCACTGAAGCTTTCTTT
-,TRBJ2-1,-,TRBV29-1,CSLQRGGNEQFF,TGCAGCCTACAGCGAGGGGGTAATGAGCAGTTCTTC
-,TRBJ2-2,-,TRBV7-9,CASSLAGGGELFF,TGTGCCAGCAGCCTTGCGGGTGGCGGGGAGCTGTTTTTT
TRBD1,TRBJ2-2,-,TRBV4-1,CASSQDGQVNTGELFF,TGCGCCAGCAGCCAAGATGGACAGGTGAACACCGGGGAGCTGTTTTTT
-,TRBJ2-2,once,TRBV30,CAWRLTATGELFF,TGTGCCTGGAGGCTGACAGCGACCGGGGAGCTGTTTTTT
-,TRBJ2-7,-,TRBV5-1,CASSLGPEGGRISYEQYF,TGCGCCAGCAGCTTGGGACCCGAGGGGGGGAGGATCTCCTACGAGCAGTACTTC
TRBD2,TRBJ2-7,-,TRBV4-1,CASSQDFTGGAEQYF,TGCGCCAGCAGCCAAGACTTTACGGGAGGTGCCGAGCAGTACTTC
TRBD1,TRBJ1-2,-,TRBV6-5,CASRRDRVTGYTF,TGTGCCAGCAGGCGCGACAGGGTAACTGGCTACACCTTC